This is a list of T cell receptor beta chains from one sample in a study of T cell clones after liver transplantation. Here immunoSEQ multiplex PCR was the method, and the copy in TCRdb shows in-frame clones only, minus some. The sample holds fewer than 110,000 clones, approximately 79% seen once. The material was CD4+ T cells from blood, obtained around 44 months after liver transplant. Every receptor here comes from a human patient who received a liver transplant. Some T cells may be the graft donor's. Each CDR3 is given with its conserved first and last residue. The order of the fields is D gene, J gene, clone size, V gene, CDR3 protein, CDR3 DNA. A D gene is named only where the DNA matches it firmly. Only some rows state a clone size, as once, few, many or a class for expanded clones.

D: NA; J: TRBJ2-1; size: NA; V: TRBV14; CDR3: CASSQGDRMNNEQFF; DNA: TGTGCCAGCAGCCAAGGCGACAGGATGAACAATGAGCAGTTCTTC
D: TRBD2; J: TRBJ2-1; size: NA; V: TRBV2; CDR3: CASSLSGRGYNEQFF; DNA: TGTGCCAGCAGCCTAAGCGGGAGGGGATACAATGAGCAGTTCTTC
D: TRBD2; J: TRBJ2-2; size: NA; V: TRBV6-7; CDR3: CASSCITGTSGRHTGELFF; DNA: TGTGCCAGCAGTTGCATTACCGGGACTAGCGGGCGGCACACCGGGGAGCTGTTTTTT
D: NA; J: TRBJ2-5; size: NA; V: TRBV7-9; CDR3: CASSLLRETQYF; DNA: TGTGCCAGCAGCTTACTAAGGGAGACCCAGTACTTC
D: NA; J: TRBJ2-5; size: NA; V: TRBV28; CDR3: CASSPPAVETQYF; DNA: TGTGCCAGCAGTCCCCCCGCTGTTGAGACCCAGTACTTC
D: NA; J: TRBJ2-3; size: NA; V: TRBV9; CDR3: CASSVSGGASDTQYF; DNA: TGTGCCAGCAGCGTGAGTGGGGGGGCTTCAGATACGCAGTATTTT
D: NA; J: TRBJ2-7; size: NA; V: TRBV7-9; CDR3: CASSLGLQGTSREQYF; DNA: TGTGCCAGCAGCTTAGGATTGCAGGGTACTTCACGCGAGCAGTACTTC
D: NA; J: TRBJ2-3; size: NA; V: TRBV6-1; CDR3: CASSLVGTDTQYF; DNA: TGTGCCAGCAGCCTAGTAGGGACAGATACGCAGTATTTT
D: NA; J: TRBJ1-1; size: NA; V: TRBV20-1; CDR3: CSALDSTEAFF; DNA: TGCAGTGCTCTCGACAGCACTGAAGCTTTCTTT
D: NA; J: TRBJ2-7; size: NA; V: TRBV29-1; CDR3: CSVFTGYEQYF; DNA: TGCAGCGTTTTTACAGGGTACGAGCAGTACTTC
D: NA; J: TRBJ2-2; size: NA; V: TRBV5-1; CDR3: CASSLNPGEAGELFF; DNA: TGCGCCAGCAGCCTTAATCCAGGGGAGGCCGGGGAGCTGTTTTTT
D: NA; J: TRBJ2-7; size: few; V: TRBV9; CDR3: CASSVEGTAYEQYF; DNA: TGTGCCAGCAGCGTAGAGGGAACAGCCTACGAGCAGTACTTC
D: NA; J: TRBJ1-4; size: NA; V: TRBV30; CDR3: CAGRGRSEKLFF; DNA: TGTGCCGGGCGGGGGAGGAGCGAAAAACTGTTTTTT